This T cell receptor (beta chain) was recorded in a study of CD8 T cells in Susac syndrome. Findings and limits, study-wide: It was acknowledged in the study that its TCR sequencing and HLA analysis involved a relatively small number of individuals.

Comments on this clonotype: Its target is not known.

J lost 5 bases, V lost 2 bases, and 6 bases had no gene match. The CDR3 is 14 residues long. An amount of RNA that ranged from 0.5 to 1 ug was reverse transcribed with random hexamers. The CDR3 of TCR beta was amplified by immunoSEQ multiplex PCR across 54 Vbeta and 13 Jbeta. TCRdb reprocessed the immunoSEQ multiplex PCR reads via MiXCR and lists one record per CDR3 protein. The table shows 150,000 to 200,000 distinct CDR3 sequences, with 93% occurring only once. Sequencing of TCR beta was carried out in blood CD8+ and CD4+ T cells. FACS enriched CD8+ TEMRA cells, while bulk CD8+ and CD4+ were negatively isolated.

The chain uses TRBV12-3 or TRBV12-4 and TRBJ2-7, with 7 bases aligning to TRBD1. Sample: CD4+ T cells from PBMCs. This sequence originates from a human donor with multiple sclerosis. CDR3 region: CASSLRQGINEQYF. The CDR3 DNA reads TGTGCCAGCAGTTTAAGACAGGGAATCAACGAGCAGTACTTC.